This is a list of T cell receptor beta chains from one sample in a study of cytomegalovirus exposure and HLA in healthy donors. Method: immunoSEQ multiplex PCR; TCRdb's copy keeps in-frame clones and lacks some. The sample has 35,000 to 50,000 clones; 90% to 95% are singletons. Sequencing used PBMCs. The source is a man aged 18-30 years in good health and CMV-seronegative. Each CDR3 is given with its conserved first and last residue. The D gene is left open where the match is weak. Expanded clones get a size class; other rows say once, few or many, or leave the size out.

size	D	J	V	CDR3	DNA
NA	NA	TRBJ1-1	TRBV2	CASTSDPGTEAFF	TGTGCCAGCACTAGTGACCCAGGGACTGAAGCTTTCTTT
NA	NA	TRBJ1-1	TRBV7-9	CASSLIRTSNTEAFF	TGTGCCAGCAGCTTAATCAGGACTTCGAACACTGAAGCTTTCTTT
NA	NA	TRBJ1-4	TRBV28	CASSETGPNEKLFF	TGTGCCAGCAGTGAAACAGGGCCTAATGAAAAACTGTTTTTT
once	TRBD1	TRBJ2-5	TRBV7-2	CASSSGQGGQTQYF	TGTGCCAGCAGCTCAGGACAGGGAGGACAGACCCAGTACTTC
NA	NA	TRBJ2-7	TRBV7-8	CASSLLELSYEQYF	TGTGCCAGCAGCTTACTAGAGCTCAGCTACGAGCAGTACTTC
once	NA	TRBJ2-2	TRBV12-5	CASGFITGELFF	TGTGCTAGTGGTTTCATCACCGGGGAGCTGTTTTTT
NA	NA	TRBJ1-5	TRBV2	CASSEGRVSIQPQHF	TGTGCCAGCAGCGAAGGCAGGGTGTCGATTCAGCCCCAGCATTTT
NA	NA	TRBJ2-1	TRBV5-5	CASSEGSGEQFF	TGTGCCAGCAGCGAGGGATCTGGTGAGCAGTTCTTC
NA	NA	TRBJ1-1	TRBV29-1	CSVAQGNTEAFF	TGCAGCGTCGCTCAGGGGAACACTGAAGCTTTCTTT
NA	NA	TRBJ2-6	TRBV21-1	CASSKGVGQGSGANVLTF	NA
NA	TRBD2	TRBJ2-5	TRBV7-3	CASSPTGTMETQYF	TGTGCCAGCAGCCCCACCGGGACTATGGAGACCCAGTACTTC
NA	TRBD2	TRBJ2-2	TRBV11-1	CASSLTQAGDIGELFF	TGTGCCAGCAGCTTAACCCAAGCGGGAGATATCGGGGAGCTGTTTTTT
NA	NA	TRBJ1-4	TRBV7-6	CASSLETGFGKLFF	TGTGCCAGCAGCTTAGAGACGGGATTTGGAAAACTGTTTTTT
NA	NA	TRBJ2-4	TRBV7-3	CASSLIGDGIQYF	TGTGCCAGCAGCTTAATAGGAGATGGCATTCAGTACTTC
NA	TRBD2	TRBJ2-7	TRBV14	CASSHKNRNLAGGLYEQYF	TGTGCCAGCAGCCACAAAAATCGCAACTTAGCGGGAGGTCTATACGAGCAGTACTTC
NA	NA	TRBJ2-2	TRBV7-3	CASSLTRTGELFF	TGTGCCAGCAGCTTAACGCGGACCGGGGAGCTGTTTTTT
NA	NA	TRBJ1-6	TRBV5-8	CASSSGTPLANNSPLHF	TGTGCCAGCAGCTCGGGGACTCCCTTGGCGAATAATTCACCCCTCCACTTT
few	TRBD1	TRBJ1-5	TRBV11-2	CASSLGQGANQPQHF	TGTGCCAGCAGCTTAGGACAGGGGGCTAATCAGCCCCAGCATTTT
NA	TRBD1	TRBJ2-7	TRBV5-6	CASSPTTGPEQYF	TGTGCCAGCAGTCCTACGACAGGGCCCGAGCAGTACTTC
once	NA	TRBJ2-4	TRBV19	CASSSGGRGNIQYF	TGTGCCAGTAGTTCGGGGGGCCGGGGAAACATTCAGTACTTC
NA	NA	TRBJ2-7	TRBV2	CASKSGAGDYEQYF	TGTGCCAGCAAGAGTGGGGCAGGGGACTACGAGCAGTACTTC
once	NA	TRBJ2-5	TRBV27	CASSLYGTGEETQYF	TGTGCCAGCAGTTTATACGGGACTGGGGAAGAGACCCAGTACTTC